This T cell receptor beta chain originates from a study of T cell responses to AZD1222 COVID-19 vaccine. General study results and limits: The donors showed a predominance of white British ancestry and of females, with possible underestimation of clonal diversity. Nearly half of the spike-specific TCRs reportedly recognize variant regions that carry no mutations. Only 6 or 7 people who got AZD1222 tested seropositive at baseline.

Turning to this clone: Its antigen is as yet unknown.

The table came from immunoSEQ multiplex PCR; TCRdb's copy has only in-frame clones and leaves some out. The sample contains 100,000 to 150,000 clones, around nine tenths of which appear only once. Germline V CDR1 and CDR2: SGHVS, FQNEAQ. Deletions cut 5 bases from V and 7 bases from J, with 12 bases between. The CDR3 sequence is 14 residues long. V and J are TRBV7-8 and TRBJ1-6; D gene unclear. The specimen comprised peripheral blood, sampled on day 0 of AZD1222 vaccination. The TCR sequence derives from an adult in good health. In DNA form, the CDR3 reads TGTGCCAGCAGCCCAGGCCCCAAGAATTCACCCCTCCACTTT. This sequence encodes CASSPGPKNSPLHF.